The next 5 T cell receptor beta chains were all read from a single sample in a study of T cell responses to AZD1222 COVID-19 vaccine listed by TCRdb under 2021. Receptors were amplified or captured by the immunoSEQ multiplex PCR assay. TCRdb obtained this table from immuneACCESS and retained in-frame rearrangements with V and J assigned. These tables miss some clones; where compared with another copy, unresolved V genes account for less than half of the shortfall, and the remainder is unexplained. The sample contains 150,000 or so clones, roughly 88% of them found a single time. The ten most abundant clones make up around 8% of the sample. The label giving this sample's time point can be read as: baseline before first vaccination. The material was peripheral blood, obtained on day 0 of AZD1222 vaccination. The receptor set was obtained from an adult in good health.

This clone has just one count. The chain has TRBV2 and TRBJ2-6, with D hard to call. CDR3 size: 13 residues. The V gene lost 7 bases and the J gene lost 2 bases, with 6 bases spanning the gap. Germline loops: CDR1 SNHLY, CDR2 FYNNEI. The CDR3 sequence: CASKEAGANVLTF. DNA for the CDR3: TGTGCCAGCAAGGAAGCTGGGGCCAACGTCCTGACTTTC.

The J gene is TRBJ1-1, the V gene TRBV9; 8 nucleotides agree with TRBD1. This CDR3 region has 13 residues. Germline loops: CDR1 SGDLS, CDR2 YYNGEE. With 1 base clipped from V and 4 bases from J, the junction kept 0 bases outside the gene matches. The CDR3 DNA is TGTGCCAGCAGCGTACAGGGGGCCACTGAAGCTTTCTTT. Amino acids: CASSVQGATEAFF.

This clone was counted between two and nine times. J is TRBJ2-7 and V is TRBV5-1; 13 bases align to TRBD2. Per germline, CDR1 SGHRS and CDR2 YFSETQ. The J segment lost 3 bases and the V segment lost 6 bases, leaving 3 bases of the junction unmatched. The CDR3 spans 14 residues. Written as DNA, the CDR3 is TGCGCCAGCAACCGGACTAGCGGGGGCTACGAGCAGTACTTC. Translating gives CASNRTSGGYEQYF.

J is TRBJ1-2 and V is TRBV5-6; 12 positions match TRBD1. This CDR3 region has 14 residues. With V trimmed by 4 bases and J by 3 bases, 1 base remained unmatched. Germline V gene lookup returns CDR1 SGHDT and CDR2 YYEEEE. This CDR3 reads CASSGTGGDYGYTF. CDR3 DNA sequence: TGTGCCAGCAGCGGGACAGGGGGCGACTATGGCTACACCTTC.

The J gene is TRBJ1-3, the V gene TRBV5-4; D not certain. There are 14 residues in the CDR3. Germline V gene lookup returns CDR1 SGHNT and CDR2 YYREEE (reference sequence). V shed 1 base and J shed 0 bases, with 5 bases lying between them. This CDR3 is CASSLTGSGNTIYF. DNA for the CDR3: TGTGCCAGCAGCTTGACGGGCTCTGGAAACACCATATATTTT. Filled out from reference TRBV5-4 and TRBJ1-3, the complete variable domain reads ETGVTQSPTHLIKTRGQQVTLRCSSQSGHNTVSWYQQALGQGPQFIFQYYREEENGRGNFPPRFSGLQFPNYSSELNVNALELDDSALYLCASSLTGSGNTIYFGEGSWLTVV.